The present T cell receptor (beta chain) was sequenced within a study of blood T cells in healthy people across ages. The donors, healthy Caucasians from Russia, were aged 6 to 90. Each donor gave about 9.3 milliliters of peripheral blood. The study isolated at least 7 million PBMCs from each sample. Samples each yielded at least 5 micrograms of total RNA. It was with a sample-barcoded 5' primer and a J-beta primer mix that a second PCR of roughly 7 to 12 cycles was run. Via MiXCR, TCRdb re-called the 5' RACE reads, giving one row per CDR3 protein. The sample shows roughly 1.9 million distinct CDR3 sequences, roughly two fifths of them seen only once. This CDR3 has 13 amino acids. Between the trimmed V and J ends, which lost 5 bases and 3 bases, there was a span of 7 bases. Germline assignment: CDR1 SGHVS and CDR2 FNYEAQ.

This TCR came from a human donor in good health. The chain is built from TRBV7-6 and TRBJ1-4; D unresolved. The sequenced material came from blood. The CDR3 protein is CASSLRPNEKLFF. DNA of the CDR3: TGTGCCAGCAGCCTTAGACCTAATGAAAAACTGTTTTTT.